This record concerns one T cell receptor beta chain sequence. This sample is part of a study of shared clonotypes between healthy human individuals. CDR1 is SNHLY, CDR2 FYNNEI, per germline. After removal of 3 bases from V and 4 bases from J, the junction contained 2 bases not matched to a gene. This CDR3 comprises 15 residues. The data were produced by immunoSEQ multiplex PCR, yet TCRdb's version contains in-frame clones alone and is incomplete. The table records about 1 million clones, 75% of them present only once. The sequenced sample consisted of memory CD4+ T cells sorted from blood. The sample's subset: CD45RA-negative fraction. This receptor was taken from a man between 18 and 35 years old in good health. The chain combines TRBV2 with TRBJ2-1; 11 positions agree with TRBD2. The CDR3 reads CASSEASGGYNEQFF. In DNA, the CDR3 is TGTGCCAGCAGTGAGGCTAGCGGGGGGTACAATGAGCAGTTCTTC.